This TCR beta chain was sequenced in a study of long-term antiretroviral therapy in people with HIV. The libraries were made with immunoSEQ v3.0 at survey level. The repertoire was sequenced with immunoSEQ multiplex PCR; TCRdb's copy has only in-frame clones and lacks some. This sample has some 25,000 clones, with 83% found just once. Remarks on this clone: Its target is unknown.

All participants with HIV were treated in the United States. The study's findings and limits: Collection spanned 2004 to 2017; ART regimens may be less effective than current ones.

The sample here was unsorted PBMCs, taken 3 years after starting antiretroviral therapy. The TCR sequence derives from a man younger than 30 with HIV.

The CDR3 region is CASSPRTGFDDTQYF. The CDR3, as DNA: TGTGCCAGTAGTCCCCGGACAGGGTTTGATGATACGCAGTATTTT. The chain couples TRBV19 to TRBJ2-3; TRBD1 matches 8 bases. The junction had 10 bases not matched to a gene; V was cut back by 5 bases and J by 6 bases. CDR1 is LNHDA, CDR2 SQIVND, per germline (reference sequence). This CDR3 contains 15 residues.